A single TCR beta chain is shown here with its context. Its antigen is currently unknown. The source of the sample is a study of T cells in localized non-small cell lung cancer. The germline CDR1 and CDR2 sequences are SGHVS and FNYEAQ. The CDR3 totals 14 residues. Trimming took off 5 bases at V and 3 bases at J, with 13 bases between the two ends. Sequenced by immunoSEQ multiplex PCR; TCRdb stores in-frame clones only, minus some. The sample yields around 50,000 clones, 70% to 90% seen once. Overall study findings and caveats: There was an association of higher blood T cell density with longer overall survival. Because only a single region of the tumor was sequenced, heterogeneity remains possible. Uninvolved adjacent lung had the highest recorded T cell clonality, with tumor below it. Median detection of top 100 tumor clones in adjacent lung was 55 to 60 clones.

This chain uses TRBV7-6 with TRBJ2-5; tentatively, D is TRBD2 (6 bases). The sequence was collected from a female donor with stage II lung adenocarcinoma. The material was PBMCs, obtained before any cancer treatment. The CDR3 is CASSVRGGEETQYF. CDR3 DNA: TGTGCCAGCAGCGTCCGTGGAGGGGAAGAGACCCAGTACTTC.